Listed below are T cell receptor beta chains from one sample, sequenced in a study of blood T cell repertoires in COVID-19. The assay was immunoSEQ multiplex PCR, and TCRdb's table has in-frame clones only and misses some. The table records over 85,000 clones, approximately 86% of them present only once. Source material: peripheral blood. The receptors originated from a woman in her fifties or sixties with COVID-19, enrolled during active disease. Each CDR3 is given with its conserved first and last residue. The D gene is left open where the match is weak. Clone size, where shown, is once, few, many, or a class for clones that have expanded.

abundance: -; v_gene: TRBV2; d_gene: TRBD1; j_gene: TRBJ2-7; CDR3nt: TGTGCCAGCAGTGTGGACAGGTCAACCTACGAGCAGTACTTC; CDR3aa: CASSVDRSTYEQYF
abundance: once; v_gene: TRBV7-9; d_gene: TRBD2; j_gene: TRBJ2-1; CDR3nt: TGTGCCAGCAGCCCCAGCGCGGGGGGGAGGTATGAGCAGTTCTTC; CDR3aa: CASSPSAGGRYEQFF
abundance: -; v_gene: TRBV30; d_gene: -; j_gene: TRBJ1-5; CDR3nt: TGTGCCTGGAGTACCCTAGGGGGTCCCCAGCATTTT; CDR3aa: CAWSTLGGPQHF
abundance: -; v_gene: TRBV11-2; d_gene: -; j_gene: TRBJ1-1; CDR3nt: TGTGCCAGCAGCTTAGGAGGAAACACTGAAGCTTTCTTT; CDR3aa: CASSLGGNTEAFF
abundance: once; v_gene: TRBV28; d_gene: -; j_gene: TRBJ1-1; CDR3nt: TGTGCCAGCGTTAGGGGGGGGCCTAACACTGAAGCTTTCTTT; CDR3aa: CASVRGGPNTEAFF
abundance: few; v_gene: TRBV12-3/TRBV12-4; d_gene: TRBD1; j_gene: TRBJ2-1; CDR3nt: TGTGCCAGCAGTTTAAAGGGGGCGGGTGAGCAGTTCTTC; CDR3aa: CASSLKGAGEQFF
abundance: -; v_gene: TRBV6-1; d_gene: -; j_gene: TRBJ1-3; CDR3nt: TGTGCCAGCAGTGAAGGTTCCCACTCTGGAAACACCATATATTTT; CDR3aa: CASSEGSHSGNTIYF
abundance: -; v_gene: TRBV4-1; d_gene: TRBD1; j_gene: TRBJ2-7; CDR3nt: TGCGCCAGCAGCCAAAATACAGGGGGGACGTTCTACGAGCAGTACTTC; CDR3aa: CASSQNTGGTFYEQYF
abundance: -; v_gene: TRBV27; d_gene: -; j_gene: TRBJ1-4; CDR3nt: TGTGCCAGCAGTCCCAGACAGGCCGGCCCTAATGAAAAACTGTTTTTT; CDR3aa: CASSPRQAGPNEKLFF
abundance: -; v_gene: TRBV7-3; d_gene: -; j_gene: TRBJ1-1; CDR3nt: TGTGCCAGCAGCTTAACTCCCATGGGGCCCGTCGAGGAAGCTTTCTTT; CDR3aa: CASSLTPMGPVEEAFF
abundance: few; v_gene: TRBV5-4; d_gene: TRBD1; j_gene: TRBJ1-6; CDR3nt: TGTGCCAGCAGCTTTCAGGGGGGCTCCTATAATTCACCCCTCCACTTT; CDR3aa: CASSFQGGSYNSPLHF
abundance: -; v_gene: TRBV19; d_gene: TRBD1; j_gene: TRBJ1-5; CDR3nt: TGTGCCAGTAGCACCCGGGACAGGGGGTTTAATCAGCCCCAGCATTTT; CDR3aa: CASSTRDRGFNQPQHF
abundance: -; v_gene: TRBV11-3; d_gene: TRBD1; j_gene: TRBJ2-7; CDR3nt: TGTGCCAGCAGCTCTCGACAGGGGGCTCTGGAGCAGTACTTC; CDR3aa: CASSSRQGALEQYF
abundance: -; v_gene: TRBV7-9; d_gene: -; j_gene: TRBJ2-3; CDR3nt: TGTGCCAGCCGAGTAGCGTTTAGCACAGATACGCAGTATTTT; CDR3aa: CASRVAFSTDTQYF
abundance: -; v_gene: TRBV5-1; d_gene: -; j_gene: TRBJ1-1; CDR3nt: TGCGCCAGCAGAGACTGGAGTGTTGGTAACACTGAAGCTTTCTTT; CDR3aa: CASRDWSVGNTEAFF
abundance: -; v_gene: TRBV7-9; d_gene: TRBD1; j_gene: TRBJ1-5; CDR3nt: TGTGCCAGCAGCCCTGGGACAGGAGGTCAGCCCCAGCATTTT; CDR3aa: CASSPGTGGQPQHF
abundance: -; v_gene: TRBV27; d_gene: -; j_gene: TRBJ2-4; CDR3nt: TGTGCCAGCAGTTCCGGGTTGCAAAACATTCAGTACTTC; CDR3aa: CASSSGLQNIQYF
abundance: -; v_gene: TRBV7-6; d_gene: TRBD2; j_gene: TRBJ2-3; CDR3nt: TGTGCCAGCAGCAACCCGGGACTAGGCAAAGATACGCAGTATTTT; CDR3aa: CASSNPGLGKDTQYF
abundance: few; v_gene: TRBV19; d_gene: -; j_gene: TRBJ1-5; CDR3nt: TGTGCCAGTAGTATATCACTGGGGCTCCATCAGCCCCAGCATTTT; CDR3aa: CASSISLGLHQPQHF
abundance: -; v_gene: TRBV7-9; d_gene: -; j_gene: TRBJ1-3; CDR3nt: TGTGCCAGCACTCTACCCCCACAGTTGTCCTCTGGAAACACCATATATTTT; CDR3aa: CASTLPPQLSSGNTIYF
abundance: -; v_gene: TRBV11-3; d_gene: -; j_gene: TRBJ2-7; CDR3nt: TGTGCCAGCAGCTTAGTCGTGGGGGCGAGCTCCTACGAGCAGTACTTC; CDR3aa: CASSLVVGASSYEQYF
abundance: -; v_gene: TRBV29-1; d_gene: TRBD1; j_gene: TRBJ2-7; CDR3nt: TGCAGCGCTACGACAGGGCCCTACGAGCAGTACTTC; CDR3aa: CSATTGPYEQYF
abundance: -; v_gene: TRBV6-1; d_gene: -; j_gene: TRBJ2-5; CDR3nt: TGTGCCAGCAGTGAATGGGGCGCGGGACGGGCGCTCCAAGAGACCCAGTACTTC; CDR3aa: CASSEWGAGRALQETQYF
abundance: -; v_gene: TRBV18; d_gene: TRBD1; j_gene: TRBJ2-1; CDR3nt: TGTGCCAGCTCAGGGCAGGGGGCGCGGGGCGATGAGCAGTTCTTC; CDR3aa: CASSGQGARGDEQFF
abundance: once; v_gene: TRBV6-5; d_gene: -; j_gene: TRBJ1-5; CDR3nt: TGTGCCAGCAGCCCAGATCGGAGTCAGCCCCAGCATTTT; CDR3aa: CASSPDRSQPQHF
abundance: -; v_gene: TRBV6-5; d_gene: -; j_gene: TRBJ1-1; CDR3nt: TGTGCCAGCAGTTACTCGTTATATCGAGGCACTGAAGCTTTCTTT; CDR3aa: CASSYSLYRGTEAFF
abundance: -; v_gene: TRBV7-2; d_gene: TRBD2; j_gene: TRBJ2-1; CDR3nt: TGTGCCAGCAGCTTAGGGGTAGCGGGGTACAATGAGCAGTTCTTC; CDR3aa: CASSLGVAGYNEQFF
abundance: few; v_gene: TRBV4-1; d_gene: -; j_gene: TRBJ1-1; CDR3nt: TGCGCCAGCAGCCAAGGATTCAGGGGAAAAGGCACTGAAGCTTTCTTT; CDR3aa: CASSQGFRGKGTEAFF
abundance: -; v_gene: TRBV4-1; d_gene: TRBD1; j_gene: TRBJ1-1; CDR3nt: TGCGCCAGCAGCCGCGGACAGGTTCCTATGAACACTGAAGCTTTCTTT; CDR3aa: CASSRGQVPMNTEAFF
abundance: -; v_gene: TRBV20-1; d_gene: TRBD1; j_gene: TRBJ2-5; CDR3nt: TGCAGTGCTAGTGGGGACGGGACAGGGGAGGAGACCCAGTACTTC; CDR3aa: CSASGDGTGEETQYF
abundance: once; v_gene: TRBV7-3; d_gene: TRBD1; j_gene: TRBJ2-7; CDR3nt: TGTGCCAGCAGCCTTGGACAGGGTCCCACCTACGAGCAGTACTTC; CDR3aa: CASSLGQGPTYEQYF
abundance: -; v_gene: TRBV5-6; d_gene: -; j_gene: TRBJ2-7; CDR3nt: TGTGCCAGCAGCTTGGGACAGGTTCGTCGCGAGCAGTACTTC; CDR3aa: CASSLGQVRREQYF
abundance: -; v_gene: TRBV9; d_gene: -; j_gene: TRBJ1-6; CDR3nt: TGTGCCAGCAGCCTTCGGGGTGATAATTCACCCCTCCACTTT; CDR3aa: CASSLRGDNSPLHF
abundance: -; v_gene: TRBV4-1; d_gene: TRBD1; j_gene: TRBJ2-5; CDR3nt: TGCGCCAGCAGCCAAGATCCAGGGGGAGAGACCCAGTACTTC; CDR3aa: CASSQDPGGETQYF
abundance: once; v_gene: TRBV5-1; d_gene: TRBD2; j_gene: TRBJ2-7; CDR3nt: TGCGCCAGCAGCTTGCACCCCGCGGGGGGCTCCTACGAGCAGTACTTC; CDR3aa: CASSLHPAGGSYEQYF
abundance: -; v_gene: TRBV28; d_gene: -; j_gene: TRBJ2-2; CDR3nt: TGTGCCAGCAGTTTTGGCGGTGCGAACACCGGGGAGCTGTTTTTT; CDR3aa: CASSFGGANTGELFF
abundance: -; v_gene: TRBV28; d_gene: TRBD1; j_gene: TRBJ1-6; CDR3nt: TGTGCCAGCAGTTCTTCCGGGACAGGGCACTCACCCCTCCACTTT; CDR3aa: CASSSSGTGHSPLHF
abundance: -; v_gene: TRBV11-2; d_gene: -; j_gene: TRBJ2-5; CDR3nt: TGTGCCAGCAGCTTCGCGGGCGTCTGGGAGACCCAGTACTTC; CDR3aa: CASSFAGVWETQYF
abundance: -; v_gene: TRBV6-5; d_gene: -; j_gene: TRBJ2-2; CDR3nt: TGTGCCTCACGGCAGGGGACTATGAACACCGGGGAGCTGTTTTTT; CDR3aa: CASRQGTMNTGELFF
abundance: -; v_gene: TRBV7-9; d_gene: TRBD1; j_gene: TRBJ1-2; CDR3nt: TGTGCCAGCAGCTTCGGACAGGGTAACTATGGCTACACCTTC; CDR3aa: CASSFGQGNYGYTF
abundance: -; v_gene: TRBV5-1; d_gene: -; j_gene: TRBJ2-3; CDR3nt: TGCGCCAGCAGCCCCCTTAACACAGATACGCAGTATTTT; CDR3aa: CASSPLNTDTQYF
abundance: -; v_gene: TRBV27; d_gene: TRBD1; j_gene: TRBJ2-2; CDR3nt: TGTGCCAGCAGGAGTGGGACAGCGAACACCGGGGAGCTGTTTTTT; CDR3aa: CASRSGTANTGELFF
abundance: -; v_gene: TRBV27; d_gene: TRBD2; j_gene: TRBJ2-7; CDR3nt: TGTGCCAGCAGTTTAACTAGCGGGGGGGCGAAGGTGTACGAGCAGTACTTC; CDR3aa: CASSLTSGGAKVYEQYF